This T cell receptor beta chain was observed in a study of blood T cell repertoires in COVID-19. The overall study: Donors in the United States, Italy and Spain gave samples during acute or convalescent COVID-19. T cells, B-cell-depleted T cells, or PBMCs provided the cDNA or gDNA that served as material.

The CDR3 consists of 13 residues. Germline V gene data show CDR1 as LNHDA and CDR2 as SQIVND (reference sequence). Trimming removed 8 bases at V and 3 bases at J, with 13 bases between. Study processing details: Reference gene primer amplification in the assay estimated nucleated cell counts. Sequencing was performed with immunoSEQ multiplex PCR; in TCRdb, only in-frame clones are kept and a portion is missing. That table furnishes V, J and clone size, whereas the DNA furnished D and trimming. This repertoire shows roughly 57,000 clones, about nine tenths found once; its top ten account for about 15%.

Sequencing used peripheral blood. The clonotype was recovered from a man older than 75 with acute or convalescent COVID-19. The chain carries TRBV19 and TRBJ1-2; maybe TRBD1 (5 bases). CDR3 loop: CASSQVRDYGYTF. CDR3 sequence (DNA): TGTGCCAGTTCACAGGTTCGAGACTATGGCTACACCTTC.